These 18 T cell receptor beta chains share one sample of origin, sequenced in a study of breast tumors, draining lymph nodes, adjacent tissues. TCRdb recomputed calls from the multiplex PCR reads with MiXCR, one row per CDR3 protein. The table has about 180,000 distinct CDR3 sequences, 30% to 35% seen once. Breast cancer patients provided tissue from their axillary draining lymph nodes. The sample was axillary lymph node tissue. The receptors stem from a female donor with breast cancer. Some clones in this sample may be carry-over from other donors' samples.

This clonotype was recorded many times. Here the CDR3 reads CASSLGAALAYGYTF. CDR3 DNA: TGTGCCAGCAGCTTAGGAGCGGCACTCGCCTATGGCTACACCTTC. The chain combines TRBV11-3 with TRBJ1-2; D gene uncertain. CDR1 is SGHNT, CDR2 YENEEA, per germline. The length of the CDR3 is 15 residues. Trimming removed 1 base at V and 4 bases at J, with 13 bases between.

This clonotype was observed at least ten times. V and J are TRBV3-1 and TRBJ1-4, with a possible D match to TRBD1 (5 bases). V lost 2 bases and J lost 7, with 8 bases in between. CDR1 is LGHDT, CDR2 YNNKEL, per germline (reference sequence). The CDR3 totals 13 residues. As DNA, the CDR3 is TGTGCCAGCAGCCAATTCAGGGTTGAAAAACTGTTTTTT. Amino acids: CASSQFRVEKLFF. The full variable domain, in which reference TRBV3-1 and TRBJ1-4 provide the parts outside the CDR3, is DTAVSQTPKYLVTQMGNDKSIKCEQNLGHDTMYWYKQDSKKFLKIMFSYNNKELIINETVPNRFSPKSPDKAHLNLHINSLELGDSAVYFCASSQFRVEKLFFGSGTQLSVL.

The chain is built from TRBV7-3 and TRBJ2-5; 8 bases are a match to TRBD2. V was pared by 7 bases and J by 9 bases, with 16 bases of the junction left unmatched. The germline gives CDR1 SGHTA, CDR2 FQGTGA. There are 15 residues in the CDR3. The CDR3 nucleotides are TGTGCCAGCACCCCTGGCGGCAGCTCTAGCGGGCCCCAGTACTTC. Translating gives CASTPGGSSSGPQYF.

In the case of this clonotype: This may be a read error: a much more frequent sequence differs by one nucleotide. The chain uses TRBV5-6 and TRBJ2-7; D remains unclear. CDR3 size: 14 residues. In germline, CDR1 is SGHDT, CDR2 YYEEEE. In DNA form, the CDR3 reads TGTGCCAGCAGCTTGGGGCCAGCCTCCCACGAGCAGTACTTC. This encodes CASSLGPASHEQYF. The whole variable domain, filled in from reference TRBV5-6 and TRBJ2-7, reads DAGVTQSPTHLIKTRGQQVTLRCSPKSGHDTVSWYQQALGQGPQFIFQYYEEEERQRGNFPDRFSGHQFPNYSSELNVNALLLGDSALYLCASSLGPASHEQYFGPGTRLTVT.

This clonotype was observed at least ten times. This sequence joins TRBV6-1 and TRBJ2-3; TRBD1 aligns across 8 bases. There are 16 residues in the CDR3. Germline trimming cut 5 bases from V and 2 bases from J; bases unmatched to any gene: 9. Germline V gene sequence: CDR1 MNHNS, CDR2 SASEGT. The CDR3 reads CASSLRDRLLTDTQYF. The DNA for the CDR3 is TGTGCCAGCAGTTTAAGGGACAGGCTCCTCACAGATACGCAGTATTTT.

A word on this clonotype: One base away lies a much larger clone, so this may be a sequencing read error. The rearrangement links TRBV11-2 to TRBJ1-6; D might be TRBD1 (6 bases). Germline-derived CDR1 and CDR2 are SGHAT and FQNNGV. Trimming left V 2 bases short and J 11 bases short, with 25 bases between. The CDR3 is 18 amino acids. The DNA of the CDR3 is TGTGCCAGCAGCTTATCGAGGGGACCGGGTACCGGGGGCGCACCCCTCCACTTT. Its translation is CASSLSRGPGTGGAPLHF.

This clonotype was picked up many times. The J gene is TRBJ2-7, the V gene TRBV29-1; TRBD1 might be the D (5 bases). CDR1 is SQVTM and CDR2 is ANQGSEA in the germline V gene. V was cut by 4 bases and J by 1 base, with 8 bases left in between. CDR3 size: 12 residues. The CDR3 DNA reads as TGCAGCGTTGCTGCAGGGTCCTACGAGCAGTACTTC. Encoded protein: CSVAAGSYEQYF.

The chain couples TRBV7-2 to TRBJ1-1; D unclear. The CDR3 extends over 14 amino acids. The V gene lost 5 bases and the J gene lost 0 bases, with 10 bases spanning the gap. Per germline, CDR1 SGHTA and CDR2 FQGNSA. The chain's CDR3 is CASSPPGLNTEAFF. The CDR3, as DNA: TGTGCCAGCAGCCCACCAGGACTGAACACTGAAGCTTTCTTT.

This rearrangement joins TRBV10-3 to TRBJ2-5; D is perhaps TRBD2 (7 bases). The CDR3 is 18 residues long. The ends were cut back, 4 bases at V and 2 bases at J, with 23 bases in the middle. The V gene's germline CDR1 is ENHRY and CDR2 SYGVKD. For the CDR3, the DNA is TGTGCCATCAGTGCTAGGGGGGGCAGCGGCACTCCTCAAGAGACCCAGTACTTC. This gives the protein CAISARGGSGTPQETQYF.

About this clonotype: This may arise from a read error, as a much more abundant clone is one base away. The chain has TRBV7-2 and TRBJ2-1; 10 bases are shared with TRBD1. CDR1 is SGHTA, CDR2 FQGNSA, per germline. The length of the CDR3 is 16 residues. The DNA of the CDR3 is TGTGCCAGCAGCTTATTCGGACAGGGGGTGTCCAATGAGCAGCTCTTC. Translation gives CASSLFGQGVSNEQLF.

Regarding this clonotype: Possible read error: a much larger clone is one base away. V gene TRBV20-1 combines with J gene TRBJ2-1, with 7 nucleotides matching TRBD1. Germline-derived CDR1 and CDR2 are DFQATT and SNEGSKA (reference sequence). V shed 6 bases, J shed 10 bases, and the junction held 12 bases outside the gene matches. CDR3 length: 13 residues. The CDR3 DNA follows: TGCAGTGCGAAAAAAGGGGGCCTCAAGGAGCAGTTCTTC. It is translated as CSAKKGGLKEQFF.

The genes are TRBV7-2 and TRBJ2-2; perhaps D is TRBD1 or TRBD2 (5 bases each). The V gene lost 5 bases and the J gene lost 6 bases, with 16 bases spanning the gap. The CDR3 loop spans 15 amino acids. Germline-derived CDR1 and CDR2 are SGHTA and FQGNSA. CDR3 DNA sequence: TGTGCCAGCAGCCCCGGGGCCAGGACGCCCGGGGAGCTGTTTTTT. It translates to CASSPGARTPGELFF.

This clonotype was recorded at least ten times. The chain joins TRBV19 to TRBJ2-7, with D perhaps matching TRBD2 (6 bases). This CDR3 is 14 amino acids long. The V gene's germline CDR1 is LNHDA and CDR2 SQIVND (reference sequence). The V end lost 4 bases, the J end lost 6 bases, and 16 bases lay between the germline ends. CDR3 DNA sequence: TGTGCCAGTAGTACAGCCTTCCCCGGGAGCGAGCAGTACTTC. Its translation is CASSTAFPGSEQYF.

Concerning this clonotype itself: The junction and the germline gene differ at one end; a read error may be behind it. The rearrangement uses TRBV2 and TRBJ2-1; 10 bases are a match to TRBD2. Germline V CDR1 and CDR2: SNHLY, FYNNEI. The CDR3 loop spans 14 amino acids. The CDR3 DNA follows: TGTGCCACCCTAGCGGGAGTCTCCTACGATGAGCAGTCCTTC. The encoded protein is CATLAGVSYDEQSF.

In this sample, this clonotype turned up many times. This chain connects TRBV6-6 to TRBJ1-4; D might be TRBD1 (5 bases). Germline loops: CDR1 MNHNY, CDR2 SVGAGI (reference sequence). CDR3 length equals 14 residues. Deletions cut 7 bases from V and 2 bases from J, with 11 bases between. CDR3 region: CASNPGTTNEKLFF. In nucleotides, the CDR3 is TGTGCCAGCAACCCAGGGACGACTAATGAAAAACTGTTTTTT.

As regards this clonotype: The germline gene is not matched at one end of the junction; a read error may be the cause. The V call is TRBV7-9, the J call TRBJ1-2; 8 positions match TRBD1. Germline-derived CDR1 and CDR2 are SEHNR and FQNEAQ (reference sequence). The CDR3 runs to 15 residues. The CDR3 nucleotides read TGTGCCAGCAGCCTGACTCAGGGGGCAGACTATGGCTACCCCTTC. Encoded protein: CASSLTQGADYGYPF.

As regards this clonotype: Given a much more abundant clone one base away, this may be a read error. This sequence joins TRBV7-2 and TRBJ2-1; 8 nucleotides line up with TRBD2. This CDR3 is built from 18 residues. From germline, CDR1 is SGHTA and CDR2 FQGNSA. DNA for the CDR3: TGTGCCAGCGGCTTAACCCCGGGGGGGATAATCGCCTACAATGAGCAGTTCTTC. Translated: CASGLTPGGIIAYNEQFF.

This clonotype was observed at least ten times. The chain combines TRBV6-6 with TRBJ2-3, with 14 bases lining up with TRBD2. Germline loops: CDR1 MNHNY, CDR2 SVGAGI (reference sequence). Unmatched junction bases numbered 6, after V lost 2 bases and J lost 5 bases. The CDR3 has 17 amino acids. CDR3 in DNA: TGTGCCAGCAGTTACGAGACTAGCGGGGGGGCCAAAGATACGCAGTATTTT. It yields the protein CASSYETSGGAKDTQYF.